These 21 T cell receptor beta chains share one sample of origin, sequenced in a study of T cells in Graves' hyperthyroidism and ophthalmopathy. RNA transcripts provided the source from which TCR beta CDR3 regions were amplified. Researchers ran a first-round RT-PCR on the TCR CDR3 using the HTBI primer set. Each CDR3 protein is one row after TCRdb ran MiXCR on the multiplex PCR reads. In the table there are about 290,000 distinct CDR3 sequences, around 13% of which are singletons. The sequencing input was blood. These receptor sequences come from a woman in her 40s with Graves' hyperthyroidism.

The chain has TRBV2 and TRBJ2-3, with 12 bases matching TRBD2. The trim removed 7 bases at V and 7 bases at J, leaving 9 bases unmatched. The CDR3 extends over 15 amino acids. CDR1 and CDR2 from the germline V gene are SNHLY and FYNNEI. CDR3 bases: TGTGCCAGCACCCCGGGACTAGCGGGCACGTATACGCAGTATTTT. Encoded protein: CASTPGLAGTYTQYF. Looking up the rest from reference TRBV2 and TRBJ2-3 gives the full variable domain: EPEVTQTPSHQVTQMGQEVILRCVPISNHLYFYWYRQILGQKVEFLVSFYNNEISEKSEIFDDQFSVERPDGSNFTLKIRSTKLEDSAMYFCASTPGLAGTYTQYFGPGTRLTVL.

Many counts were recorded for this clonotype. The chain carries TRBV28 and TRBJ1-2; weak D call: TRBD1 (6 bases). Germline V gives CDR1 MDHEN, CDR2 SYDVKM. With 7 bases removed from V and 2 bases from J, the gap between germline ends came to 20 bases. The CDR3 runs 16 residues. The CDR3 reads CASIPTRGGGNYGYTF. The CDR3 DNA sequence: TGTGCCAGCATCCCCACCCGAGGGGGAGGGAACTATGGCTACACCTTC.

The chain joins TRBV20-1 to TRBJ2-3; D remains ambiguous. V gave up 6 bases and J gave up 3 bases, with 7 bases separating them. Germline values: CDR1 DFQATT, CDR2 SNEGSKA (reference sequence). This CDR3 spans 11 amino acids. CDR3 amino acids: CSAPLTDTQYF. The CDR3 DNA follows: TGCAGTGCCCCCTTAACAGATACGCAGTATTTT.

This clonotype appeared many times. This sequence joins TRBV12-3 or TRBV12-4 and TRBJ2-3; D possibly uses TRBD1 or TRBD2 (5 bases each). V dropped 3 bases and J dropped 8 bases, with 15 bases sitting between them. The CDR3 length is 14 residues. The CDR3 region is CASSFDGGWGTQYF. In DNA, the CDR3 is TGTGCCAGCAGTTTTGATGGGGGATGGGGTACGCAGTATTTT.

In this sample, this clonotype turned up many times. This chain uses TRBV30 with TRBJ2-1; no clear D gene. Germline-derived CDR1 and CDR2 are GTSNPN and SVGIG (reference sequence). V was cut by 1 base and J by 4 bases, with 11 bases left in between. CDR3 size: 14 residues. The CDR3 sequence is CAWSALAVYNEQFF. In nucleotides, the CDR3 is TGTGCCTGGAGTGCGTTAGCAGTGTACAATGAGCAGTTCTTC. The complete variable domain, with remaining parts taken from reference TRBV30 and TRBJ2-1, reads SQTIHQWPATLVQPVGSPLSLECTVEGTSNPNLYWYRQAAGRGLQLLFYSVGIGQISSEVPQNLSASRPQDRQFILSSKKLLLSDSGFYLCAWSALAVYNEQFFGPGTRLTVL.

This clonotype has a count of ten or more. V usage is TRBV28 and J usage is TRBJ1-5, with 9 bases that match TRBD1. Losses at the gene ends were 5 bases for V and 3 bases for J; bases not matched to a gene: 11. This CDR3 contains 17 residues. Germline V lookup: CDR1 MDHEN, CDR2 SYDVKM. CDR3 bases: TGTGCCAGCAGTGTACCACAGGGGGCGTCGGACAATCAGCCCCAGCATTTT. Amino acid sequence: CASSVPQGASDNQPQHF.

This clonotype appeared many times. This chain links TRBV10-3 with TRBJ2-7, with D perhaps given as TRBD1 or TRBD2 (6 bases each). The CDR3 consists of 13 residues. V lost 10 bases, J lost 5 bases, and 18 bases lay in between. The germline CDR1 and CDR2 sequences are ENHRY and SYGVKD. The CDR3 sequence: CATEGGTKDEQYF. CDR3 in DNA: TGTGCCACCGAGGGGGGCACGAAGGACGAGCAGTACTTC.

The sample holds many counts of this clonotype. The chain carries TRBV5-1 and TRBJ1-1; D is unresolved. Trimming pared 2 bases from V and 2 bases from J, leaving 13 bases between. The CDR3 length is 15 residues. Germline values: CDR1 SGHRS, CDR2 YFSETQ. The CDR3: CASSFGPRRNTEAFF. DNA for the CDR3: TGCGCCAGCAGCTTTGGACCGAGGAGAAACACTGAAGCTTTCTTT.

This clonotype was counted at least ten times. J is TRBJ2-7 and V is TRBV7-9; the match to TRBD1 covers 7 bases. From germline, CDR1 is SEHNR and CDR2 FQNEAQ (reference sequence). The CDR3 sequence is 15 residues long. The V segment lost 2 bases and the J segment 5 bases; nucleotides outside the gene matches: 9. The CDR3 DNA is TGTGCCAGCAGCTTAAGTCGAGGGGGCTTAGACGAGCAGTACTTC. It translates to CASSLSRGGLDEQYF.

This clonotype was detected ten times or more. The chain combines TRBV4-2 with TRBJ2-7, with D possibly TRBD1 on 5 matching bases. CDR1 is LGHNA and CDR2 is YNFKEQ in the germline V gene. Trimming left V 0 bases short and J 2 bases short, with 11 bases between. This CDR3 has 15 residues. The CDR3 is CASSQDMGPPYEQYF. The CDR3 DNA reads as TGTGCCAGCAGCCAAGATATGGGGCCCCCCTACGAGCAGTACTTC.

This clonotype was seen at least ten times. V usage is TRBV12-3 or TRBV12-4 and J usage is TRBJ2-1, with a weak D call TRBD1 (5 bases). The CDR3 covers 13 residues. V lost 5 bases, J lost 8 bases, and 13 bases lay in between. Here the CDR3 DNA reads TGTGCCAGCAGTATGGTAGGACAAGATGAGCAGTTCTTC. Its translation is CASSMVGQDEQFF.

This chain links TRBV5-4 with TRBJ1-1; 9 bases are shared with TRBD1. The V and J ends lost 4 bases and 0 bases, in that order; junction bases with no gene match: 16. The CDR3 covers 19 residues. Germline CDR1 SGHNT, CDR2 YYREEE (reference sequence). This CDR3 is CASSRNAVTGGYMNTEAFF. The DNA of the CDR3 is TGTGCCAGCAGCCGAAATGCCGTGACAGGGGGATATATGAACACTGAAGCTTTCTTT.

This clonotype was seen many times. The V call is TRBV6-5, the J call TRBJ1-6; D is ambiguous. Germline-derived CDR1 and CDR2 are MNHEY and SVGAGI. V was pared by 0 bases and J by 5 bases, with 14 bases between. There are 17 residues in the CDR3. CDR3 in DNA: TGTGCCAGCAGTTACTCGATAGGATGGGAGGATAATTCACCCCTCCACTTT. It is translated as CASSYSIGWEDNSPLHF.

This clonotype was detected many times. This chain joins TRBV12-3 or TRBV12-4 and TRBJ1-1, with D uncertain. The CDR3 has 13 amino acids. Trimming removed 3 bases at V and 5 bases at J, with 10 bases between. The CDR3 coding sequence is TGTGCCAGCAGTTTCTTTGAGCGGACTGAAGCTTTCTTT. It yields the protein CASSFFERTEAFF.

This clonotype was counted only a few times. The gene calls are TRBV30 and TRBJ1-6; possibly TRBD1 for D (6 bases). This CDR3 spans 14 amino acids. Trimming pared 2 bases from V and 10 bases from J, leaving 15 bases between. Per germline, CDR1 GTSNPN and CDR2 SVGIG (reference sequence). The CDR3 reads CAWSLFRGQSPLHF. The CDR3 region has the DNA TGTGCCTGGAGTTTATTTCGGGGGCAGTCACCCCTCCACTTT.

The chain recombines TRBV20-1 with TRBJ2-1, with 8 bases fitting TRBD2. CDR3 length: 17 residues. Per germline, CDR1 DFQATT and CDR2 SNEGSKA (reference sequence). J gave up 7 bases and V 0 bases, and 14 bases lay outside the gene matches. In DNA, the CDR3 is TGCAGTGCTAGAGATCCCCTCACATCCGGGACTAGAAATGAGCAGTTCTTC. It codes for CSARDPLTSGTRNEQFF.

This clonotype has more than one count but fewer than ten. This chain joins TRBV6-2 or TRBV6-3 and TRBJ2-1; D possibly corresponds to TRBD1 (6 bases). The germline CDR1 and CDR2 sequences are MNHEY and SVGEGT. This CDR3 is 12 amino acids long. The germline V and J ends were trimmed by 5 bases and 9 bases, with 11 bases remaining between them. The CDR3 nucleotides are TGTGCCAGCAGTACCACAGGGACTGAGCAGTTCTTC. Translating gives CASSTTGTEQFF.

The sample holds many counts of this clonotype. The rearrangement joins TRBV30 to TRBJ1-3; D is perhaps TRBD1 (5 bases). V lost 2 bases and J 1 base, leaving 6 bases between the germline ends. CDR3 length: 13 residues. Germline-derived CDR1 and CDR2 are GTSNPN and SVGIG (reference sequence). DNA for the CDR3: TGTGCCTGGAGTCAGGGATCTGGAAACACCATATATTTT. Translating gives CAWSQGSGNTIYF.

Notes on this clonotype: A read error may explain this, as a much larger clone is one base away. The CDR3 here is CASSPLAGEQYF. The CDR3 bases are TGTGCCAGCAGTCCCCTGGCGGGGGAGCAGTACTTC. The rearrangement links TRBV28 to TRBJ2-7, with D possibly TRBD2 on 6 matching bases. Trimming removed 5 bases from V and 7 bases from J, with 12 bases in between. This CDR3 has 12 amino acids. Germline-derived CDR1 and CDR2 are MDHEN and SYDVKM.

Ten or more counts support this clonotype. The gene calls are TRBV20-1 and TRBJ1-4; no reliable D call. V was cut by 6 bases and J by 5 bases, with 13 bases left in between. CDR3 size: 13 residues. The germline gives CDR1 DFQATT, CDR2 SNEGSKA (reference sequence). The chain's CDR3 is CSARENLNEKLFF. CDR3 bases: TGCAGTGCCCGAGAGAATTTAAATGAAAAACTGTTTTTT.

This clonotype was counted a few times. The chain employs TRBV7-2 and TRBJ2-2, with a possible D match to TRBD1 (5 bases). Trimming pared 5 bases from V and 4 bases from J, leaving 17 bases between. CDR1 is SGHTA and CDR2 is FQGNSA in the germline V gene. The length of the CDR3 is 16 residues. Written as DNA, the CDR3 is TGTGCCAGCAGCCCAGAAGGGGCATCGGCCACCGGGGAGCTGTTTTTT. Translating it yields CASSPEGASATGELFF.